Shown below are 27 T cell receptor beta chains from a single sample sequenced in a study of PD-L1 blockade in urothelial cancer. Measured with immunoSEQ multiplex PCR; TCRdb has only the in-frame clones, and not every one. Of 90,000 to 130,000 clones listed, 85% to 95% were seen once; the top ten hold around 4%. Time point of the sample: peripheral blood 6 weeks after treatment start. The sample consisted of PBMCs, taken around atezolizumab (anti-PD-L1) treatment. The receptors stem from a man aged 55 to 70 with urothelial cancer.

V gene TRBV7-2 combines with J gene TRBJ1-3; unclear D gene. The CDR3 is 13 residues long. Per germline, CDR1 SGHTA and CDR2 FQGNSA. Trimming cost V 1 base and J 4 bases, with 5 bases left between them. CDR3 amino acids: CASSLGRGNTIYF. CDR3 DNA: TGTGCCAGCAGCTTAGGGCGGGGAAACACCATATATTTT.

This chain uses TRBV5-3 with TRBJ2-7, with 8 bases matching TRBD2. TRBV5-3 is classed as an ORF, of uncertain function. The CDR3 contains 13 residues. Germline trimming cut 3 bases from V and 5 bases from J; bases unmatched to any gene: 4. CDR3 amino acids: CARSYLGRDEQYF. The CDR3 nucleotides read TGTGCCAGAAGCTACCTCGGGAGGGACGAGCAGTACTTC.

About this clone itself: At one boundary the junction diverges from the germline segment, which might be a read error. The chain joins TRBV19 to TRBJ1-1; D not certain. The CDR3 contains 11 residues. Germline CDR1 is LNHDA and CDR2 is SQIVND (reference sequence). Here the CDR3 DNA reads TGTGCCAGTAGTATAGACCTTATTCGGGTTTTT. Protein product: CASSIDLIRVF.

This chain uses TRBV7-9 with TRBJ2-1, with D perhaps TRBD2 (6 bases). Trimming removed 0 bases at V and 7 bases at J, with 13 bases between. CDR1 and CDR2 from the germline V gene are SEHNR and FQNEAQ (reference sequence). This CDR3 has 15 amino acids. CDR3: CASSLAGGIRNEQFF. The CDR3, as DNA: TGTGCCAGCAGCTTAGCTGGCGGGATAAGGAATGAGCAGTTCTTC.

The table lists this clone with a count of one. The V gene is TRBV15, the J gene TRBJ2-1, with 12 bases that match TRBD2. Germline assignment: CDR1 LNHNV and CDR2 YYDKDF (reference sequence). CDR3 size: 16 residues. Unmatched junction bases numbered 4, after V lost 0 bases and J lost 7 bases. CDR3 loop: CATSRDRLAGGNEQFF. CDR3 in DNA: TGTGCCACCAGCAGAGATCGGCTAGCGGGGGGGAATGAGCAGTTCTTC.

This sequence joins TRBV6-1 and TRBJ2-2; D call uncertain. The CDR3 spans 14 residues. Trimming removed 8 bases from V and 2 bases from J, with 12 bases in between. CDR1 and CDR2 from the germline V gene are MNHNS and SASEGT. CDR3 nucleotides: TGTGCCAGCTTCTTTACGGGTAACACCGGGGAGCTGTTTTTT. Its protein product is CASFFTGNTGELFF.

J is TRBJ2-1 and V is TRBV7-3; 9 nucleotides agree with TRBD1. Losses at the gene ends were 5 bases for V and 4 bases for J; bases not matched to a gene: 6. The CDR3 is 15 amino acids. The germline CDR1 and CDR2 sequences are SGHTA and FQGTGA. The CDR3 loop reads CASSPGQGPYNEQFF. Written as DNA, the CDR3 is TGTGCCAGCAGCCCCGGACAGGGGCCGTACAATGAGCAGTTCTTC.

The chain has TRBV28 and TRBJ1-3, with D possibly TRBD1 on 5 matching bases. CDR1 and CDR2 from the germline V gene are MDHEN and SYDVKM. The CDR3 runs to 16 residues. V lost 6 bases and J lost 0, with 15 bases in between. The chain's CDR3 is CASREGGGSSGNTIYF. CDR3 nucleotide sequence: TGTGCCAGCAGGGAGGGCGGGGGAAGCTCTGGAAACACCATATATTTT. Based on the CDR3 plus reference TRBV28 and TRBJ1-3, the full variable domain is DVKVTQSSRYLVKRTGEKVFLECVQDMDHENMFWYRQDPGLGLRLIYFSYDVKMKEKGDIPEGYSVSREKKERFSLILESASTNQTSMYLCASREGGGSSGNTIYFGEGSWLTVV.

The chain recombines TRBV29-1 with TRBJ1-1; maybe TRBD1 (6 bases). This CDR3 contains 14 residues. V lost 7 bases to trimming and J lost 0 bases, with 15 bases between them. Per germline, CDR1 SQVTM and CDR2 ANQGSEA. CDR3 nucleotides: TGCAGCGCTGCCCTCGGGACACTGAACACTGAAGCTTTCTTT. It encodes CSAALGTLNTEAFF. The complete variable domain, with remaining parts taken from reference TRBV29-1 and TRBJ1-1, reads SAVISQKPSRDICQRGTSLTIQCQVDSQVTMMFWYRQQPGQSLTLIATANQGSEATYESGFVIDKFPISRPNLTFSTLTVSNMSPEDSSIYLCSAALGTLNTEAFFGQGTRLTVV.

This chain joins TRBV7-2 and TRBJ1-3; no definite D call. Deletions cut 1 base from V and 1 base from J, with 5 bases between. The CDR3 covers 14 residues. CDR1 is SGHTA, CDR2 FQGNSA, per germline. CDR3 region: CASSLGGSGNTIYF. As DNA, the CDR3 is TGTGCCAGCAGCTTAGGCGGGTCTGGAAACACCATATATTTT.

V and J are TRBV30 and TRBJ1-1; 7 bases fit TRBD1. The CDR3 length is 13 residues. V lost 4 bases to trimming and J lost 6 bases; unmatched junction nucleotides: 8. Germline-derived CDR1 and CDR2 are GTSNPN and SVGIG (reference sequence). The CDR3, as DNA: TGTGCCTGGACCACAGGGGTTAACGCTGAAGCTTTCTTT. It codes for CAWTTGVNAEAFF.

The chain couples TRBV7-2 to TRBJ1-4, with a tentative D call TRBD1 (5 bases). In germline, CDR1 is SGHTA, CDR2 FQGNSA. This CDR3 comprises 15 residues. Trimming pared 2 bases from V and 7 bases from J, leaving 14 bases between. CDR3 sequence (DNA): TGTGCCAGCAGCTTATATTTTGGGGGGTCTGAAAAACTGTTTTTT. Amino acid sequence: CASSLYFGGSEKLFF.

Comment on this clone: The germline gene is not matched at one end of the junction; a read error may be the cause. The chain uses TRBV5-4 and TRBJ1-1; 7 bases are shared with TRBD1. The CDR3 length is 14 residues. Germline V gives CDR1 SGHNT, CDR2 YYREEE (reference sequence). CDR3 residues: CAIPRGPRGTETFF. For the CDR3, the DNA is TGTGCCATTCCAAGGGGGCCCAGGGGCACTGAAACTTTCTTT. The entire variable domain, with the rest obtained from reference TRBV5-4 and TRBJ1-1, is as follows: ETGVTQSPTHLIKTRGQQVTLRCSSQSGHNTVSWYQQALGQGPQFIFQYYREEENGRGNFPPRFSGLQFPNYSSELNVNALELDDSALYLCAIPRGPRGTETFFGQGTRLTVV.

The rearrangement links TRBV19 to TRBJ1-3; D not certain. The CDR3 is 16 residues long. Looked up from germline, CDR1 is LNHDA and CDR2 is SQIVND (reference sequence). Trimming removed 2 bases at V and 0 bases at J, with 11 bases between. This CDR3 is CASSIRTGSSGNTIYF. CDR3 sequence (DNA): TGTGCCAGTAGTATAAGGACGGGGAGCTCTGGAAACACCATATATTTT.

The chain links TRBV11-3 to TRBJ2-1; TRBD1 might be the D (5 bases). Germline lookup yields CDR1 SGHNT and CDR2 YENEEA. The CDR3 is made up of 13 amino acids. V was cut by 3 bases and J by 8 bases, with 11 bases left in between. DNA of the CDR3: TGTGCCAGCAGCTTTAGGGGTTTCGATGAGCAGTTCTTC. Residues: CASSFRGFDEQFF.

The V call is TRBV7-9, the J call TRBJ1-3; the D is unclear. CDR1 is SEHNR, CDR2 FQNEAQ, per germline (reference sequence). V dropped 1 base and J dropped 0 bases, with 13 bases sitting between them. There are 17 residues in the CDR3. The CDR3 is CASSLGSTLSSGNTIYF. Here the CDR3 DNA reads TGTGCCAGCAGCTTAGGGAGCACACTCAGCTCTGGAAACACCATATATTTT.

The chain carries TRBV6-1 and TRBJ1-5, with TRBD1 identical over 8 bases. CDR1 and CDR2 from the germline V gene are MNHNS and SASEGT. The CDR3 covers 13 residues. J was trimmed by 5 bases and V by 6 bases; bases with no gene match: 3. The CDR3 is CASRVQGDQPQHF. The CDR3 DNA follows: TGTGCCAGCAGAGTACAGGGGGATCAGCCCCAGCATTTT.

The chain has TRBV18 and TRBJ2-7; D possibly corresponds to TRBD1 (5 bases). CDR1 is KGHSH, CDR2 LQKENI, per germline. Trimming left V 2 bases short and J 2 bases short, with 13 bases between. The CDR3 consists of 15 residues. CDR3 sequence (DNA): TGTGCCAGCTCACCAGGCCCCAGCAGGGCCTACGAGCAGTACTTC. It yields the protein CASSPGPSRAYEQYF.

This chain uses TRBV18 with TRBJ1-2; TRBD1 is a possible D gene (6 bases). The CDR3 length is 14 residues. Germline V lookup: CDR1 KGHSH, CDR2 LQKENI. Trimming removed 2 bases at V and 4 bases at J, with 11 bases between. Here the CDR3 DNA reads TGTGCCAGCTCACCAACAGGGAGACTCTATGGCTACACCTTC. As protein: CASSPTGRLYGYTF.

The rearrangement uses TRBV5-1 and TRBJ1-1; unclear D gene. The CDR3 spans 15 residues. The V and J ends lost 0 bases and 0 bases respectively, with 9 bases between them. The germline V gene encodes CDR1 SGHRS and CDR2 YFSETQ. The CDR3 region has the DNA TGCGCCAGCAGCTTGGTTCGGGATGTGAACACTGAAGCTTTCTTT. Translation: CASSLVRDVNTEAFF.

This clone was found a few times. The V and J genes are TRBV10-1 and TRBJ2-7, with TRBD1 matching 8 bases. The CDR3 is 13 residues long. After removal of 4 bases from V and 6 bases from J, the junction contained 5 bases not matched to a gene. The germline V gene encodes CDR1 WNHNN and CDR2 SYGVQD (reference sequence). The CDR3 DNA sequence: TGCGCCAGCAGTGTAACAGGGGGGTTCGAGCAGTACTTC. It yields the protein CASSVTGGFEQYF.

The CDR3 DNA reads as TGTGCCAGCAGCGTAGGCGGTTTCACTGGAAACACCATATATTTT. This codes for CASSVGGFTGNTIYF. The genes are TRBV9 and TRBJ1-3, with D unclear. The CDR3 covers 15 residues. Looked up from germline, CDR1 is SGDLS and CDR2 is YYNGEE. V was clipped by 0 bases and J by 2 bases, with 9 bases between them.

The chain has TRBV7-8 and TRBJ2-1; TRBD2 matches at 11 bases. Trimming removed 9 bases from V and 3 bases from J; junction bases left unmatched: 1. The CDR3 loop spans 13 amino acids. CDR1 and CDR2 from the germline V gene are SGHVS and FQNEAQ. The chain's CDR3 is CASTSGGYNEQFF. Here the CDR3 DNA reads TGTGCCAGTACTAGCGGGGGCTACAATGAGCAGTTCTTC.

The chain links TRBV5-5 to TRBJ1-2; unclear D gene. CDR3 length: 20 amino acids. Per germline, CDR1 SGHKS and CDR2 YYEKEE (reference sequence). The V end was cut by 0 bases, the J end by 3 bases, with 27 bases between. The CDR3 loop reads CASSLAGKGPLKTRDYGYTF. CDR3 nucleotide sequence: TGTGCCAGCAGCTTGGCCGGGAAAGGGCCTCTCAAAACACGGGACTATGGCTACACCTTC.

This chain joins TRBV21-1 and TRBJ2-7; TRBD1, the table's D call, lacks a check against the DNA. TRBV21-1 is termed a pseudogene. The CDR3 is 17 residues long. The CDR3 sequence is CASSKSRGAGGTYEQYF. CDR3 nucleotides: TGTGCCAGCAGCAAATCTAGGGGGGCAGGGGGTACCTACGAGCAGTACTTC.

This clone was recorded only once. This rearrangement joins TRBV5-5 to TRBJ2-7; 9 bases agree with TRBD2. This CDR3 is built from 18 residues. Germline CDR1 and CDR2: SGHKS and YYEKEE (reference sequence). After removal of 4 bases from V and 3 bases from J, the junction contained 17 bases not matched to a gene. CDR3 DNA: TGTGCCAGCAGCCTATCCGGACTAGCGCAAGACTTTTACTACGAGCAGTACTTC. The encoded protein is CASSLSGLAQDFYYEQYF.

This chain uses TRBV10-3 with TRBJ2-7, with a tentative D call TRBD1 (6 bases). Trimming left V 10 bases short and J 0 bases short, with 13 bases between. Germline CDR1 is ENHRY and CDR2 is SYGVKD. CDR3 length: 13 residues. CDR3 sequence: CATTGSGSYEQYF. CDR3 sequence (DNA): TGTGCCACCACAGGGTCTGGCTCCTACGAGCAGTACTTC.